The present T cell receptor (beta chain) was sequenced within a study of technical replicates of blood from four donors. This clone was counted once. Sequencing was performed with immunoSEQ multiplex PCR; in TCRdb, only in-frame clones are kept and a portion is missing. The sample lists about 53,000 clones; roughly 86% were seen once. The V end was cut by 4 bases, the J end by 1 base, with 5 bases between. The CDR3 contains 14 residues. Germline CDR1 reads SGHDN; CDR2 reads FVKESK. The receptor comes from a human donor in good health. Some clones in this sample may be carry-over from other donors' samples. The chain has TRBV14 and TRBJ2-6; D is uncertain. The specimen sequenced was PBMCs. CDR3 DNA sequence: TGTGCCAGCAGCCGAGCTTCTGGGGCCAACGTCCTGACTTTC. Translating gives CASSRASGANVLTF.